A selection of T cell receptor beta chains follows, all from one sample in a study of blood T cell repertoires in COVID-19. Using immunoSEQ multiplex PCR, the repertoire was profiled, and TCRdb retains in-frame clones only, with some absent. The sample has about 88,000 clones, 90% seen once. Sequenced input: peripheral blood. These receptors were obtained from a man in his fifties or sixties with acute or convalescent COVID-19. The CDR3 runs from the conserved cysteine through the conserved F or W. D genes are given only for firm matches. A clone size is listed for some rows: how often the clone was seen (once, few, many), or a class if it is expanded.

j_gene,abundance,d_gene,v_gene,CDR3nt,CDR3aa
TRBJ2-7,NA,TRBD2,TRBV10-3,TGTGCCATCAGTGAGGTCGGTACTAGCGGAAACTACGAGCAGTACTTC,CAISEVGTSGNYEQYF
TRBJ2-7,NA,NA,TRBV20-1,TGCAGTGCTAGTAACAGGGAGAATTCCTACGAGCAGTACTTC,CSASNRENSYEQYF
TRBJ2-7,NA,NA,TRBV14,TGTGCCGGCCCCTACGAGCAGTACTTC,CAGPYEQYF
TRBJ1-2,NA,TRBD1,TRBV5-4,TGTGCCAGCAGCCGCCATGACAGGGACTATGGCTACACCTTC,CASSRHDRDYGYTF
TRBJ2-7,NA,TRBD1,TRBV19,TGTGCCAGTAGCCTAGGACAGGGAACCTACGAGCAGTACTTC,CASSLGQGTYEQYF
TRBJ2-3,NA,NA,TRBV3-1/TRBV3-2,TGTGCCAGCAGCCGAGCGGGTCAACCGGATACGCAGTATTTT,CASSRAGQPDTQYF
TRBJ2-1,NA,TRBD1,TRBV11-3,TGTGCCAGCAGTAAGGGGGCCGCCTACAATGAGCAGTTCTTC,CASSKGAAYNEQFF
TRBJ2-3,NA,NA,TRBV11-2,TGTGCCAGCAGCTTAGCTAACACAGATACGCAGTATTTT,CASSLANTDTQYF
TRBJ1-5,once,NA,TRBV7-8,TGTGCCAGCAGCTTAGGACCTTACGCCACAGATAGCAATCAGCCCCAGCATTTT,CASSLGPYATDSNQPQHF
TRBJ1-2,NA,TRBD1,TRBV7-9,TGTGCCAGCAGCTACGGACAGGCCAGATCCTTC,CASSYGQARSF
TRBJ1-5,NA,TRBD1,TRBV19,TGTGCCACCGGACAGGATAGCAATCAGCCCCAGCATTTT,CATGQDSNQPQHF
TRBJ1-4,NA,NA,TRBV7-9,TGTGCCAGCAGCTTAGCACAGGCGGGGAATGAAAAACTGTTTTTT,CASSLAQAGNEKLFF
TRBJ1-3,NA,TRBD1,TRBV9,TGTGCCAGCAGCGCGGCGGACAGGAACTCTGGAAACACCATATATTTT,CASSAADRNSGNTIYF
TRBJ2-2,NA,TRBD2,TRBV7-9,TGTGCCAGTTCACGTAGCGGGAGTAACACCGGGGAGCTGTTTTTT,CASSRSGSNTGELFF
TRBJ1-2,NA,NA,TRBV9,TGTGCCAGCAGCCCTCACGGAGACCGCTCTAACTATGGCTACACCTTC,CASSPHGDRSNYGYTF
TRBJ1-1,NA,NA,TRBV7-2,TGTGCCAGCAGCTTGCGAGTGGGCGGGGTGGACACTGAAGCTTTCTTT,CASSLRVGGVDTEAFF
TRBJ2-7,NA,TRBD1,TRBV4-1,TGCGCCAGCAGCCATGGTCCCTTCCGGGACAGGGGCTATAACGAGCAGTACTTC,CASSHGPFRDRGYNEQYF
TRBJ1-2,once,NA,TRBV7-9,TGTGCCAGCAGAAGAGGAGGACTCCGGGACTATGGCTACACCTTC,CASRRGGLRDYGYTF
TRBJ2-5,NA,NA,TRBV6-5,TGTGCCAGCAGTTACTCCCCCAAAGCACAGGGAAAGACCCAGTACTTC,CASSYSPKAQGKTQYF
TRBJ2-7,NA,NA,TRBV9,TGTGCCAGCAGCGTAGGGCAGGGGACACCCTACGAGCAGTACTTC,CASSVGQGTPYEQYF
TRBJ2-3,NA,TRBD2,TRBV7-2,TGTGCCAGCAGCTTACGTCCCGGGACTAGCAGGACAGATACGCAGTATTTT,CASSLRPGTSRTDTQYF
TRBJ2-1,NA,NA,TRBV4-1,TGCGCCAGCAGCCAGCACACACAGGGACGGATCTACAATGAGCAGTTCTTC,CASSQHTQGRIYNEQFF
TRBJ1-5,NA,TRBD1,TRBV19,TGTGCCAGTAGTAGAGACAGGGGGCGAAGCAATCAGCCCCAGCATTTT,CASSRDRGRSNQPQHF
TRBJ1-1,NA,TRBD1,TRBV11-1,TGTGCCAGCAGCCGACAGGGAGTCACTGAAGCTTTCTTT,CASSRQGVTEAFF
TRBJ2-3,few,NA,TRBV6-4,TGTGCCAGCAGCGCGAGCGCGTCTAGCACAGATACGCAGTATTTT,CASSASASSTDTQYF
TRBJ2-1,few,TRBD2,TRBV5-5,TGTGCCAGCAGCTCAGTAGCGGGGCCCGACAATGAGCAGTTCTTC,CASSSVAGPDNEQFF
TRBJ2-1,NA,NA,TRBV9,TGTGCCAGCAGCGCTCACAATGAGCAGTTCTTC,CASSAHNEQFF
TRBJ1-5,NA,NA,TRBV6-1,TGTGCCAGCAGTGAGGGGCCCTACAGTACCAATCAGCCCCAGCATTTT,CASSEGPYSTNQPQHF
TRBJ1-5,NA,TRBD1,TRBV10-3,TGTGCCATCAGCCCCGGGACAGGGGGCGATCAGCCCCAGCATTTT,CAISPGTGGDQPQHF
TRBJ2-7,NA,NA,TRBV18,TGTGCCAGCTCGCTGGGGGCTTCTTACGAGCAGTACTTC,CASSLGASYEQYF
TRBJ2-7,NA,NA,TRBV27,TGTGCCAGCAGTTTTGCGGGATTCTACGAGCAGTACTTC,CASSFAGFYEQYF
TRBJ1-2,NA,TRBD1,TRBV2,TGTGCCAGCAGTGTACGACAGGGCACCTATGGCTACACCTTC,CASSVRQGTYGYTF
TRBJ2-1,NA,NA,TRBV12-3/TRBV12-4,TGTGCCAGCAGTTCTAGCCCTCTTGAGCAGTTCTTC,CASSSSPLEQFF
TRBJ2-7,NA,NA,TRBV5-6,TGTGCCAGCAGCCGTTCGAGGGAGCAGTACTTC,CASSRSREQYF
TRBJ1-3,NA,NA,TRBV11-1,TGTGCCAGCAGCCCGGGAACTGGAAACACCATATATTTT,CASSPGTGNTIYF